Listed below are T cell receptor beta chains from one sample, sequenced in a study of blood T cell repertoires in COVID-19. Generated by immunoSEQ multiplex PCR, the TCRdb table keeps only in-frame clones and is missing some. Among approximately 75,000 clones, roughly 88% were seen once, and the ten largest hold around 30%. What was sequenced was peripheral blood. The receptor source for this set is a man over 45 with acute or convalescent COVID-19. Each CDR3 is given with its conserved first and last residue. Fields, in order: J gene, V gene, clone size, D gene, CDR3 protein, CDR3 DNA. The D gene is left open where the match is weak. Clone size, where shown, is once, few, many, or a class for clones that have expanded.

TRBJ1-1 | TRBV29-1 | NA | NA | CSVDWQGGTEAFF | TGCAGCGTTGATTGGCAGGGAGGGACTGAAGCTTTCTTT
TRBJ2-3 | TRBV24-1 | NA | TRBD1 | CATSDLGQGAITDTQYF | TGTGCCACCAGTGATTTAGGACAGGGGGCAATAACAGATACGCAGTATTTT
TRBJ2-3 | TRBV5-1 | once | NA | CASSSQTGGTDTQYF | TGCGCCAGCAGCTCACAGACAGGTGGCACAGATACGCAGTATTTT
TRBJ2-3 | TRBV4-2 | NA | TRBD2 | CASSQGSSGGGGTDTQYF | TGTGCCAGCAGCCAAGGGTCCAGCGGGGGGGGAGGCACAGATACGCAGTATTTT
TRBJ1-2 | TRBV10-3 | NA | TRBD1 | CAISEAGQFLAGYTF | TGTGCCATCAGTGAGGCGGGACAGTTTCTGGCTGGCTACACCTTC
TRBJ1-5 | TRBV28 | NA | TRBD1 | CASSLTGGASNQPQHF | TGTGCCAGCAGCCTCACAGGGGGCGCGAGCAATCAGCCCCAGCATTTT
TRBJ2-1 | TRBV21-1 | NA | NA | CASRAGSNEQFF | TGTGCCAGCCGTGCCGGGAGCAATGAGCAGTTCTTC
TRBJ2-4 | TRBV9 | NA | TRBD1 | CASSLRGGQGGIQYF | TGTGCCAGCAGCCTCAGGGGGGGACAGGGAGGCATTCAGTACTTC
TRBJ2-3 | TRBV12-3/TRBV12-4 | NA | NA | CASSFRDTQYF | TGTGCCAGCAGTTTCAGAGATACGCAGTATTTT
TRBJ1-5 | TRBV28 | once | NA | CASSRTIGNQPQHF | TGTGCCAGCAGCCGGACAATAGGGAATCAGCCCCAGCATTTT
TRBJ2-5 | TRBV3-1/TRBV3-2 | NA | NA | CASSQGTQGTQYF | TGTGCCAGCAGCCAAGGCACTCAGGGGACCCAGTACTTC
TRBJ2-1 | TRBV7-6 | NA | NA | CASSLAGGQSSYNEQFF | TGTGCCAGCAGCTTAGCCGGGGGACAGAGCTCCTACAATGAGCAGTTCTTC
TRBJ1-2 | TRBV24-1 | NA | TRBD1 | CATSDTGQGAIYGYTF | TGTGCCACCAGTGACACGGGACAGGGGGCGATCTATGGCTACACCTTC
TRBJ2-2 | TRBV18 | NA | NA | CASSPGRAGTGELFF | TGTGCCAGCTCACCCGGCAGGGCCGGCACCGGGGAGCTGTTTTTT
TRBJ2-1 | TRBV4-1 | NA | TRBD2 | CASRSSGGENEQFF | TGCGCCAGCCGGTCTAGCGGGGGGGAAAATGAGCAGTTCTTC
TRBJ2-7 | TRBV14 | NA | TRBD1 | CASSQFRTGDEQYF | TGTGCCAGCAGCCAATTTAGGACAGGAGATGAGCAGTACTTC
TRBJ1-4 | TRBV11-2 | few | NA | CASSSGRLVSDEKLFF | TGTGCCAGCAGCTCAGGGCGGCTGGTATCGGATGAAAAACTGTTTTTT
TRBJ2-2 | TRBV10-1 | NA | TRBD1 | CASSPPGQGGTGELFF | TGCGCCAGCAGCCCACCGGGACAGGGAGGCACCGGGGAGCTGTTTTTT
TRBJ2-1 | TRBV9 | once | NA | CASRSTDNEQFF | TGTGCCAGCAGGTCGACAGACAATGAGCAGTTCTTC
TRBJ2-4 | TRBV5-1 | NA | TRBD2 | CASSLGAGGKNIQYF | TGCGCCAGCAGCTTGGGAGCGGGGGGCAAAAACATTCAGTACTTC
TRBJ1-1 | TRBV4-1 | NA | NA | CASSPQGPSLSEAFF | TGCGCCAGCAGCCCCCAGGGCCCGAGTTTGTCTGAAGCTTTCTTT
TRBJ2-2 | TRBV24-1 | NA | TRBD1 | CATSVGQGFTGELFF | TGTGCCACCAGTGTCGGACAGGGGTTCACCGGGGAGCTGTTTTTT
TRBJ1-4 | TRBV19 | NA | NA | CASSITGSEKLFF | TGTGCCAGTAGTATTACGGGGAGTGAAAAACTGTTTTTT
TRBJ1-1 | TRBV14 | NA | NA | CASSQGTNTEAFF | TGTGCCAGCAGCCAAGGCACAAACACTGAAGCTTTCTTT
TRBJ2-3 | TRBV27 | NA | TRBD1 | CASSLTRDRGLQHLVTDTQYF | TGTGCCAGCAGTTTAACCCGGGACAGGGGGCTACAACACCTCGTCACAGATACGCAGTATTTT
TRBJ1-6 | TRBV12-3/TRBV12-4 | NA | NA | CASQGNSPLHF | TGTGCCAGCCAGGGGAATTCACCCCTCCACTTT
TRBJ1-2 | TRBV13 | once | TRBD1 | CASSPWDRNFYGYTF | TGTGCCAGCAGCCCTTGGGACAGGAATTTCTATGGCTACACCTTC
TRBJ1-2 | TRBV6-5 | NA | NA | CASSYADSLYGYTF | TGTGCCAGCAGTTATGCGGACAGCCTTTATGGCTACACCTTC
TRBJ1-1 | TRBV5-6 | NA | NA | CASSLNRGAIRRTEAFF | TGTGCCAGCAGCTTGAATAGGGGCGCAATCCGGCGCACTGAAGCTTTCTTT
TRBJ2-3 | TRBV19 | NA | TRBD1 | CASSSGTGTDTQYF | TGTGCCAGTAGTTCCGGGACAGGGACAGATACGCAGTATTTT
TRBJ2-2 | TRBV3-1/TRBV3-2 | NA | TRBD2 | CASSHLSTSPTGELFF | TGTGCCAGCAGCCACCTCTCGACTAGCCCTACCGGGGAGCTGTTTTTT
TRBJ2-7 | TRBV12-2 | NA | NA | CASRLWGDKRQGEQYF | TGTGCAAGTCGCTTATGGGGGGATAAGCGGCAGGGCGAGCAGTACTTC
TRBJ1-1 | TRBV27 | NA | NA | CASSLRQGIEAFF | TGTGCCAGCAGTCTCCGCCAGGGGATTGAAGCTTTCTTT
TRBJ1-3 | TRBV2 | once | NA | CASRGDAGNTIYF | TGTGCCAGCAGGGGCGACGCTGGAAACACCATATATTTT
TRBJ1-2 | TRBV29-1 | NA | NA | CSVEETGYGYTF | TGCAGCGTTGAGGAGACAGGCTATGGCTACACCTTC
TRBJ2-3 | TRBV7-2 | NA | NA | CASTYRVGDADTQYF | TGTGCCTCAACCTACAGGGTTGGAGACGCAGATACGCAGTATTTT
TRBJ2-2 | TRBV6-5 | NA | NA | CASSYSYSSGELFF | TGTGCCAGCAGTTACTCGTATAGTTCCGGGGAGCTGTTTTTT
TRBJ1-5 | TRBV4-1 | few | TRBD1 | CASSPPTGDQPQHF | TGCGCCAGCAGCCCCCCAACAGGGGATCAGCCCCAGCATTTT
TRBJ1-2 | TRBV6-5 | NA | NA | CASSPPGEANYGYTF | TGTGCCAGCAGTCCCCCGGGGGAGGCTAACTATGGCTACACCTTC
TRBJ1-3 | TRBV18 | NA | NA | CASSPSAGPTGNTIYF | TGTGCCAGCTCACCTTCCGCAGGGCCCACTGGAAACACCATATATTTT
TRBJ2-7 | TRBV7-8 | NA | TRBD1 | CASRHTGERGYEQYF | TGTGCCAGCAGACACACAGGGGAGAGGGGGTACGAGCAGTACTTC
TRBJ1-4 | TRBV27 | NA | TRBD1 | CASSRTGSGTNEKLFF | TGTGCCAGCAGTCGGACAGGGTCGGGAACTAATGAAAAACTGTTTTTT
TRBJ1-1 | TRBV29-1 | NA | NA | CSGVARGLTEAFF | TGCAGTGGGGTGGCCAGGGGTCTCACTGAAGCTTTCTTT
TRBJ2-2 | TRBV7-9 | few | NA | CASSLRESGELFF | TGTGCCAGCAGCTTAAGAGAGTCCGGGGAGCTGTTTTTT
TRBJ2-3 | TRBV9 | NA | NA | CASSVWGGSSDTQYF | TGTGCCAGCAGCGTATGGGGGGGCTCCTCAGATACGCAGTATTTT
TRBJ2-2 | TRBV25-1 | NA | NA | CASSSFGGAITGELFF | TGTGCCAGCAGTTCCTTTGGGGGGGCGATCACCGGGGAGCTGTTTTTT
TRBJ2-1 | TRBV5-1 | NA | NA | CASSLSVGPQGTNEQFF | TGCGCCAGCAGCTTGTCGGTTGGCCCTCAGGGGACCAATGAGCAGTTCTTC
TRBJ2-5 | TRBV6-1 | NA | NA | CASSEVEGETQYF | TGTGCCAGCAGTGAAGTGGAGGGGGAGACCCAGTACTTC
TRBJ1-2 | TRBV7-9 | NA | NA | CASSLGGLYGYTF | TGTGCCAGCAGCTTAGGGGGCTTATATGGCTACACCTTC
TRBJ2-7 | TRBV6-5 | few | TRBD1 | CASSTGTDLREQYF | TGTGCCAGCAGTACCGGGACAGACCTACGAGAGCAGTACTTC
TRBJ1-1 | TRBV7-2 | NA | NA | CASSLSGEVSGEAFF | TGTGCCAGCAGCTTAAGCGGGGAAGTGAGTGGTGAAGCTTTCTTT
TRBJ2-7 | TRBV27 | NA | TRBD2 | CASSLGPSGGFSYEQYF | TGTGCCAGCAGTTTAGGGCCTAGCGGGGGTTTTTCCTACGAGCAGTACTTC